One T cell receptor beta chain is described in this entry. Its antigen is unidentified. Per the germline V gene, CDR1 is ENHRY and CDR2 is SYGVKD. This CDR3 region has 14 residues. Trimming left V 3 bases short and J 5 bases short, with 14 bases between. The protocol was immunoSEQ multiplex PCR, while the TCRdb copy is restricted to in-frame clones and leaves out a portion. This sample has roughly 25,000 clones, with around 85% found just once. The record originates from a study of T cells in localized non-small cell lung cancer. Study outcomes and limitations: Detection in adjacent lung was observed for a median 57 of the top 100 tumor clones.

The clonotype comes from a male donor at least 60 years old with stage II squamous cell lung carcinoma. The sequences come from peripheral blood, collected before any cancer treatment. The chain has TRBV10-3 and TRBJ2-7, with D tentatively TRBD1 or TRBD2 (5 bases each). This CDR3 reads CAISDGPMGDEQYF. CDR3 in DNA: TGTGCCATCAGTGATGGGCCTATGGGGGACGAGCAGTACTTC.